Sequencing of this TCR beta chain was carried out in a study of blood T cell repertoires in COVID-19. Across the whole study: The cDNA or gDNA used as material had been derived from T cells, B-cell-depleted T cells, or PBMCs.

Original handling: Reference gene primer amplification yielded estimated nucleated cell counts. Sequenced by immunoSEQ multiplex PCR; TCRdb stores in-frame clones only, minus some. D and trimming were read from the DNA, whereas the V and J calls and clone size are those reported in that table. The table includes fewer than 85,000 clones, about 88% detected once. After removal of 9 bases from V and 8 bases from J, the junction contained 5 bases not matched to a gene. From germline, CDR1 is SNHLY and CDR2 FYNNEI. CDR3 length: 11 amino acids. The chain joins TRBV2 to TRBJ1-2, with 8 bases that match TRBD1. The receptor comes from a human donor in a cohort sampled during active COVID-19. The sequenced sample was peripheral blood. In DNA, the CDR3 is TGTGCCAGAACAGGGGGAAGCGGCTACACCTTC. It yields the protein CARTGGSGYTF.